This entry lists 24 T cell receptor beta chains sequenced from one sample in a study of blood T cells in healthy people across ages. Together with a sample-barcoded 5' primer, a J-beta primer mix was included in a second PCR lasting about 7 to 12 cycles. TCRdb re-analysed the 5' RACE reads in MiXCR, keeping a single row per CDR3 protein. The data contain nearly 800,000 distinct CDR3 sequences, roughly 25% of them singletons. These same data were also listed under a study on T cells of mothers and their children.

The source material was blood. Receptors originate from a boy aged 5-17 years in good health.

V gene TRBV29-1 combines with J gene TRBJ2-7; 9 positions match TRBD1. The CDR3 totals 14 residues. Germline V gives CDR1 SQVTM, CDR2 ANQGSEA. The trim removed 6 bases at V and 0 bases at J, leaving 6 bases unmatched. The CDR3 loop is CSVGRDRDSYEQYF. CDR3 DNA: TGCAGCGTGGGCCGGGACAGGGACTCCTACGAGCAGTACTTC.

This chain connects TRBV2 to TRBJ2-5; perhaps TRBD2 as D (5 bases). The J call is in doubt because the DNA end fits TRBJ2-7 better. CDR3 size: 13 residues. CDR1 SNHLY and CDR2 FYNNEI come from the germline V gene. CDR3 nucleotides: TGTGCCAGCAGTTCCGGGCCAGCGGCCGAGCAGTACTTC. Its protein is CASSSGPAAEQYF.

The rearrangement links TRBV7-9 to TRBJ2-7; TRBD1 aligns across 8 bases. The trim removed 2 bases at V and 5 bases at J, leaving 2 bases unmatched. The CDR3 runs 13 residues. CDR1 and CDR2 (germline): SEHNR, FQNEAQ (reference sequence). CDR3: CASSLPDRDEQYF. In nucleotides, the CDR3 is TGTGCCAGCAGCTTACCGGACAGGGACGAGCAGTACTTC.

J is TRBJ2-1 and V is TRBV9; TRBD1 is a possible D gene (5 bases). The CDR3 is 16 amino acids. Germline V CDR1 and CDR2: SGDLS, YYNGEE. Deletions cut 0 bases from V and 2 bases from J, with 12 bases between. The CDR3, as DNA: TGTGCCAGCAGCGTAGTGGGGCAGGGAACCTACAATGAGCAGTTCTTC. Its protein product is CASSVVGQGTYNEQFF. Complete variable domain (other parts from reference TRBV9 and TRBJ2-1): DSGVTQTPKHLITATGQRVTLRCSPRSGDLSVYWYQQSLDQGLQFLIQYYNGEERAKGNILERFSAQQFPDLHSELNLSSLELGDSALYFCASSVVGQGTYNEQFFGPGTRLTVL.

The chain is built from TRBV12-3 or TRBV12-4 and TRBJ2-5; perhaps TRBD1 as D (6 bases). The DNA end is more similar to TRBJ2-7, so the J call may be wrong. The CDR3 totals 12 residues. The DNA for the CDR3 is TGTGCCAGCAGCCCCACAGGGATCGAGCAGTACTTC. Translated: CASSPTGIEQYF.

Note on this clonotype: Relative to the germline gene, one junction end is altered; a read error may explain this. The chain combines TRBV29-1 with TRBJ1-5, with D unresolved. Germline lookup yields CDR1 SQVTM and CDR2 ANQGSEA. This CDR3 is built from 12 residues. The CDR3 nucleotides read TGCAGCGTTGGCGATGTTGGCGCTGCTTTGGATTTT. This sequence encodes CSVGDVGAALDF.

The table lists this clonotype with many counts. This chain links TRBV29-1 with TRBJ2-5; maybe TRBD1 (6 bases). The CDR3 extends over 14 amino acids. V was cut by 1 base and J by 3 bases, with 12 bases left in between. Germline assignment: CDR1 SQVTM and CDR2 ANQGSEA. CDR3 in DNA: TGCAGCGTTGAAGGACAGGTGGTGGAAGAGACCCAGTACTTC. Its translation: CSVEGQVVEETQYF.

This clonotype has ten or more counts. J is TRBJ1-2 and V is TRBV7-9; possibly TRBD1 for D (5 bases). CDR1 is SEHNR, CDR2 FQNEAQ, per germline (reference sequence). The CDR3 length is 12 residues. The V end was cut by 0 bases, the J end by 8 bases, with 7 bases between. The CDR3: CASSLAGDGYTF. The CDR3 DNA is TGTGCCAGCAGCTTAGCCGGGGACGGCTACACCTTC.

The CDR3 region is CSTPGWGYYEQYF. CDR3 sequence (DNA): TGCAGTACCCCCGGTTGGGGTTACTACGAGCAGTACTTC. The chain uses TRBV20-1 and TRBJ2-7, with D unresolved. Germline lookup yields CDR1 DFQATT and CDR2 SNEGSKA (reference sequence). This CDR3 has 13 residues. Trimming shortened V by 8 bases and J by 3 bases, and 17 bases separated the two germline ends.

This sequence joins TRBV6-5 and TRBJ2-5, with D uncertain. Trimming stripped 2 bases from V and 3 bases from J, with 7 bases between. The CDR3 sequence is 13 residues long. Looked up from germline, CDR1 is MNHEY and CDR2 is SVGAGI. CDR3 nucleotide sequence: TGTGCCAGCAGTTACCTGACCGAAGAGACCCAGTACTTC. Residues: CASSYLTEETQYF.

The genes are TRBV9 and TRBJ2-7, with D tentatively TRBD2 (6 bases). The CDR3 covers 16 residues. Per the germline V gene, CDR1 is SGDLS and CDR2 is YYNGEE. V lost 5 bases and J 0 bases, leaving 18 bases between the germline ends. CDR3 in DNA: TGTGCCAGCAGTGAAGCCGTGGGGGGAAGCTCCTACGAGCAGTACTTC. It yields the protein CASSEAVGGSSYEQYF.

This clonotype was found many times. The chain uses TRBV9 and TRBJ2-5, with a possible D match to TRBD1 (5 bases). TRBJ2-7 matches the DNA end more closely, so the J call is doubtful. The CDR3 is 14 amino acids. Germline values: CDR1 SGDLS, CDR2 YYNGEE. The CDR3: CASSVATGNYEQYF. CDR3 in DNA: TGTGCCAGCAGCGTAGCTACAGGCAACTACGAGCAGTACTTC.

This clonotype was seen only a few times. The chain joins TRBV9 to TRBJ2-7, with 8 bases fitting TRBD1. This CDR3 spans 15 amino acids. The germline CDR1 and CDR2 sequences are SGDLS and YYNGEE. After removal of 3 bases from V and 0 bases from J, the junction contained 5 bases not matched to a gene. The CDR3: CASSAHGQGSYEQYF. CDR3 coding DNA: TGTGCCAGCAGCGCTCACGGACAGGGCTCCTACGAGCAGTACTTC.

This clonotype was detected only a few times. The chain joins TRBV18 to TRBJ1-4; perhaps TRBD1 as D (5 bases). The CDR3 length is 15 residues. Trimming shortened V by 5 bases and J by 6 bases, and 16 bases separated the two germline ends. The germline V gene encodes CDR1 KGHSH and CDR2 LQKENI. The CDR3 nucleotides are TGTGCCAGCTCAGCCCAGGGCCCCTCGGATGAAAAACTGTTTTTT. Protein product: CASSAQGPSDEKLFF.

This clonotype turned up a few times. V usage is TRBV28 and J usage is TRBJ2-2; D may match TRBD1 or TRBD2 (6 bases each). The V and J ends lost 6 bases and 5 bases respectively, with 19 bases between them. CDR3 length: 16 amino acids. CDR1 is MDHEN and CDR2 is SYDVKM in the germline V gene. The CDR3 region is CASSLPTGRKTGELFF. DNA of the CDR3: TGTGCCAGCAGCCTACCTACAGGGAGGAAAACCGGGGAGCTGTTTTTT. The full variable domain, completed using reference TRBV28 and TRBJ2-2, is DVKVTQSSRYLVKRTGEKVFLECVQDMDHENMFWYRQDPGLGLRLIYFSYDVKMKEKGDIPEGYSVSREKKERFSLILESASTNQTSMYLCASSLPTGRKTGELFFGEGSRLTVL.

About this clonotype: Germline and junction disagree at one end, which may indicate a read error. The chain has TRBV9 and TRBJ1-1, with no clear D. The CDR3 extends over 14 amino acids. From germline, CDR1 is SGDLS and CDR2 YYNGEE. CDR3 sequence reads: CASSSRQERVEASF. CDR3 nucleotides: TGTGCCAGCAGCTCCCGGCAGGAAAGGGTTGAAGCTTCCTTT.

This clonotype was seen only a few times. The chain uses TRBV7-9 and TRBJ1-4; D is unresolved. The CDR3 runs 15 residues. Germline loops: CDR1 SEHNR, CDR2 FQNEAQ (reference sequence). The germline V and J ends were trimmed by 1 base and 8 bases, with 14 bases remaining between them. The CDR3 region is CASSLVLDEMEKLFF. The CDR3 DNA follows: TGTGCCAGCAGCTTAGTCCTGGACGAGATGGAAAAACTGTTTTTT.

The chain links TRBV5-6 to TRBJ2-5; 8 bases line up with TRBD2. The J segment lost 4 bases and the V segment lost 4 bases, leaving 18 bases of the junction unmatched. Per the germline V gene, CDR1 is SGHDT and CDR2 is YYEEEE. This CDR3 contains 18 residues. CDR3 amino acids: CASSRYLAGGVRRETQYF. Written as DNA, the CDR3 is TGTGCCAGCAGCAGATACCTAGCCGGGGGGGTTCGGAGAGAGACCCAGTACTTC. Full variable domain (remainder filled in from reference TRBV5-6 and TRBJ2-5): DAGVTQSPTHLIKTRGQQVTLRCSPKSGHDTVSWYQQALGQGPQFIFQYYEEEERQRGNFPDRFSGHQFPNYSSELNVNALLLGDSALYLCASSRYLAGGVRRETQYFGPGTRLLVL.

The rearrangement links TRBV28 to TRBJ2-7, with no clear D. CDR3 length: 14 amino acids. Germline V lookup: CDR1 MDHEN, CDR2 SYDVKM. The V gene lost 8 bases and the J gene lost 5 bases, with 19 bases spanning the gap. This CDR3 is CASQTGYQANEQYF. CDR3 nucleotides: TGTGCCAGCCAAACCGGGTACCAGGCTAACGAGCAGTACTTC.

The sample holds a few counts of this clonotype. V gene TRBV4-1 combines with J gene TRBJ2-7, with 7 positions matching TRBD1. Germline V gene data show CDR1 as MGHRA and CDR2 as YSYEKL. The V segment lost 4 bases and the J segment 3 bases; nucleotides outside the gene matches: 12. The CDR3 is 16 amino acids. Here the CDR3 DNA reads TGCGCCAGCAGCCTGGGCTTGGACAGGAACCGCTACGAGCAGTACTTC. It specifies CASSLGLDRNRYEQYF.

As concerns this clonotype: One junction end disagrees with the germline gene, perhaps due to a read error. V gene TRBV5-1 combines with J gene TRBJ2-1, with D perhaps TRBD2 (5 bases). Germline-derived CDR1 and CDR2 are SGHRS and YFSETQ. The CDR3 runs to 12 residues. DNA for the CDR3: TGTGCCAGCAGCTTGGAGGCGAATGAGCAGTTCTTC. Amino acid sequence: CASSLEANEQFF.

The chain recombines TRBV7-9 with TRBJ2-1, with 11 bases identical to TRBD2. Germline trimming cut 8 bases from V and 4 bases from J; bases unmatched to any gene: 16. The V gene's germline CDR1 is SEHNR and CDR2 FQNEAQ (reference sequence). This CDR3 has 18 residues. The DNA for the CDR3 is TGTGCCAGCGGCTACCCCTTTAATACTAGCGGGAGATACAATGAGCAGTTCTTC. Its translation: CASGYPFNTSGRYNEQFF.

This sequence joins TRBV4-3 and TRBJ2-1; maybe TRBD1 (6 bases). The J call is doubtful: the DNA matches TRBJ2-7 better. Germline-derived CDR1 and CDR2 are LGHNA and YSLEER. CDR3 length: 16 amino acids. The CDR3 nucleotides read TGCGCCAGCAGCCAAGGCGTAGACAGGACCTTCTACGAGCAGTACTTC. Its translation is CASSQGVDRTFYEQYF.

This chain joins TRBV20-1 and TRBJ2-3; D uncertain. In germline, CDR1 is DFQATT, CDR2 SNEGSKA (reference sequence). This CDR3 is 15 amino acids long. Trimming stripped 3 bases from V and 2 bases from J, with 15 bases between. In DNA form, the CDR3 reads TGCAGTGCTAGCGGCGAGAGGAGCGACACAGATACGCAGTATTTT. Protein sequence: CSASGERSDTDTQYF.